In its sample, the clone carrying this T cell receptor beta chain was seen many times. Its antigen is unknown. The entry originates in a study of Ad26.COV2.S vaccination and SARS-CoV-2 variants. Study outcomes and limitations: Considerable breadth of spike-specific CD8+ and CD4+ T cell responses has reportedly been documented following vaccination. Relative to placebo recipients, vaccine recipients exhibited elevated spike-specific TCR breadth. Breadth of non-spike TCRs did not differ between vaccinees and placebo recipients. There was a possibility that the TCR breadth and depth analyses underestimated total T cell responses.

Clones were read by immunoSEQ multiplex PCR, and TCRdb kept only the in-frame ones, dropping some. Of about 350,000 clones listed, just over 90% are singletons. Germline CDR1 and CDR2: SGHRS and YFSETQ. The CDR3 is 17 residues long. Trimming shortened V by 3 bases and J by 5 bases, and 20 bases separated the two germline ends. The chain uses TRBV5-1 and TRBJ1-4; D perhaps matches TRBD1 (6 bases). The TCR comes from a human donor who had recovered from COVID-19. The sample here was peripheral blood, taken after recovery from COVID-19. CDR3 nucleotides: TGCGCCAGCAGCTACGAACCCATGACAGGAAACAATGAAAAACTGTTTTTT. This codes for CASSYEPMTGNNEKLFF. The full variable domain, in which reference TRBV5-1 and TRBJ1-4 provide the parts outside the CDR3, is KAGVTQTPRYLIKTRGQQVTLSCSPISGHRSVSWYQQTPGQGLQFLFEYFSETQRNKGNFPGRFSGRQFSNSRSEMNVSTLELGDSALYLCASSYEPMTGNNEKLFFGSGTQLSVL.